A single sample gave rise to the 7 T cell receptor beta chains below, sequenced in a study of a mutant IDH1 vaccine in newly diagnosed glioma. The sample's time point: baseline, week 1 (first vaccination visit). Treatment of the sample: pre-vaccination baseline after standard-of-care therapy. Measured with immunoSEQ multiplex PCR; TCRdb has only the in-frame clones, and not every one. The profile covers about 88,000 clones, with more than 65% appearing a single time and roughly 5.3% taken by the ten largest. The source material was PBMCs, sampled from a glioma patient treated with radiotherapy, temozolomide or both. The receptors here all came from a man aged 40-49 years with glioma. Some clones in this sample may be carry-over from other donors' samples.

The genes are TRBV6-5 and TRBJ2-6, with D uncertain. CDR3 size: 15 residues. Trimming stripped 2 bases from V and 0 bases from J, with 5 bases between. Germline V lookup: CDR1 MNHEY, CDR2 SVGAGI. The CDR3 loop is CASSYESSGANVLTF. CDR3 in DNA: TGTGCCAGCAGTTACGAGTCCTCTGGGGCCAACGTCCTGACTTTC.

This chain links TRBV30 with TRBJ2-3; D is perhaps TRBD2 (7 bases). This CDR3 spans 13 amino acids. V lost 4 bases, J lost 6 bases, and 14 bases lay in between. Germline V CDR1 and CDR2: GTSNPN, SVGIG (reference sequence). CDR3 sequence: CAWNSGGADTQYF. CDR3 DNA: TGTGCCTGGAACAGTGGGGGGGCCGATACGCAGTATTTT.

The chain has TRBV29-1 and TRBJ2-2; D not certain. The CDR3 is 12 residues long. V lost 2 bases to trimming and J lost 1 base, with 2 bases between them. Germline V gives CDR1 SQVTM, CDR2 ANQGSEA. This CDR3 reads CSVERNTGELFF. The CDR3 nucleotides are TGCAGCGTTGAAAGGAACACCGGGGAGCTGTTTTTT.

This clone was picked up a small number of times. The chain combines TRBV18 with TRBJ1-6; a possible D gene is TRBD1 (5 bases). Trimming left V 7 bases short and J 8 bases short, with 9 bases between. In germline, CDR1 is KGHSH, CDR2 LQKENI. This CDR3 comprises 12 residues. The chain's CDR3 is CASFQGDSPLHF. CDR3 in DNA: TGTGCCAGCTTTCAGGGCGATTCACCCCTCCACTTT.

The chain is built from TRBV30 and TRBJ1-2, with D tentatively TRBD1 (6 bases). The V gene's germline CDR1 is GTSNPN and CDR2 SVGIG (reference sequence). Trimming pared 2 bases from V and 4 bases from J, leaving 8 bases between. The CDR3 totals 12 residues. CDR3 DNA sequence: TGTGCCTGGAGTCAGGGGCCCTATGGCTACACCTTC. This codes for CAWSQGPYGYTF.

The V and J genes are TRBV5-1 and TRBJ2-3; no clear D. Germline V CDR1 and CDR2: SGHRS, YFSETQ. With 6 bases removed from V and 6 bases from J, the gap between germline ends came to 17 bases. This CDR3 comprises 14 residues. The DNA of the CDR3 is TGCGCCAGCAACATACAAGGCCCAACCGATACGCAGTATTTT. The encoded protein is CASNIQGPTDTQYF.

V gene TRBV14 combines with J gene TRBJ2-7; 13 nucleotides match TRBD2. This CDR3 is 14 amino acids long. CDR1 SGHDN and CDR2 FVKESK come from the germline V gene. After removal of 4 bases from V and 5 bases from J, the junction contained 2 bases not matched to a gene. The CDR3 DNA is TGTGCCAGCAGCCGAGGACTAGCGGGGGACGAGCAGTACTTC. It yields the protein CASSRGLAGDEQYF. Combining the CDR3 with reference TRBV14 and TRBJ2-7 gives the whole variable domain EAGVTQFPSHSVIEKGQTVTLRCDPISGHDNLYWYRRVMGKEIKFLLHFVKESKQDESGMPNNRFLAERTGGTYSTLKVQPAELEDSGVYFCASSRGLAGDEQYFGPGTRLTVT.